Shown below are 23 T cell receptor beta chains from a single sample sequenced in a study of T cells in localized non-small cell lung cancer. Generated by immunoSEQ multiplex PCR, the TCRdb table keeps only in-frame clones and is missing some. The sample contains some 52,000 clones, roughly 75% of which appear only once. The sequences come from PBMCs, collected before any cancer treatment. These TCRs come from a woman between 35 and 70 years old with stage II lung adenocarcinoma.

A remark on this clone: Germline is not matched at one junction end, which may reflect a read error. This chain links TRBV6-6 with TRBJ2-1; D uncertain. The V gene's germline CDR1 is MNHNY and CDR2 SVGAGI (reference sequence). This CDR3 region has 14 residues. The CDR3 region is CASGYYGSYNEQFF. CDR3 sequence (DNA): TGTGCCAGCGGTTACTACGGCTCCTACAATGAGCAGTTCTTC.

CDR3 coding DNA: TGTGCCTGGAGTCCAGACAGGGTAAAGCACGAGCAGTACTTC. Protein sequence: CAWSPDRVKHEQYF. The rearrangement joins TRBV30 to TRBJ2-7, with TRBD1 matching 7 bases. Per the germline V gene, CDR1 is GTSNPN and CDR2 is SVGIG (reference sequence). V lost 2 bases to trimming and J lost 5 bases; unmatched junction nucleotides: 9. CDR3 length: 14 amino acids.

The CDR3 DNA is TGTGCCAGCAGCCTCTCACTAGCGCAGACCCAGTACTTC. The encoded protein is CASSLSLAQTQYF. V usage is TRBV7-9 and J usage is TRBJ2-5; 7 nucleotides line up with TRBD2. Germline V gene data show CDR1 as SEHNR and CDR2 as FQNEAQ (reference sequence). This CDR3 comprises 13 residues. Trimming took 5 bases from V and 6 from J; bases not matched to a gene: 6.

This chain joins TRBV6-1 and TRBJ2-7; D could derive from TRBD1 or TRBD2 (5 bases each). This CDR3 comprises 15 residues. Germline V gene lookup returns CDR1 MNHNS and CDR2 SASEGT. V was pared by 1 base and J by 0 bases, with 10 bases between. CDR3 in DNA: TGTGCCAGCAGTGAAGGGGGGTCCAGCTCCTACGAGCAGTACTTC. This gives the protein CASSEGGSSSYEQYF.

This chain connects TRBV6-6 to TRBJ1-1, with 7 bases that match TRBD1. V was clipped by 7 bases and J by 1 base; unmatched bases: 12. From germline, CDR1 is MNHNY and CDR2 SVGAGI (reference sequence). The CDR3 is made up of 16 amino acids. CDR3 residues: CASTAADRAQNTEAFF. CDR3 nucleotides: TGTGCCAGCACCGCGGCAGACAGGGCGCAGAACACTGAAGCTTTCTTT.

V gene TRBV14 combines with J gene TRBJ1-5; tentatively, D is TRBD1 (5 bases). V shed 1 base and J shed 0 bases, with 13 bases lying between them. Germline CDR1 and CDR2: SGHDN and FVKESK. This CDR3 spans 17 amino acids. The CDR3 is CASSQGEGNLSNQPQHF. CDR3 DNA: TGTGCCAGCAGCCAAGGGGAGGGGAACCTTAGCAATCAGCCCCAGCATTTT.

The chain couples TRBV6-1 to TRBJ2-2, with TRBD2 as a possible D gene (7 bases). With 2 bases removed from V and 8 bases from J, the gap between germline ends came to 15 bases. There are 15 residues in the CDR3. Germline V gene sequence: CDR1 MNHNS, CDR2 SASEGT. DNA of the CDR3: TGTGCCAGCAGTGAATTGGGAGGGGGAGGTGGGGAGCTGTTTTTT. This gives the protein CASSELGGGGGELFF.

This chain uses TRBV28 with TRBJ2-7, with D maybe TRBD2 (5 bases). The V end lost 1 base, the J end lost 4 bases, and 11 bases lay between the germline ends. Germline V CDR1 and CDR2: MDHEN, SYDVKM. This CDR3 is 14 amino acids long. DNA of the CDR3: TGTGCCAGCAGTTTATTGAGGGTCGGGTACGAGCAGTACTTC. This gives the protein CASSLLRVGYEQYF.

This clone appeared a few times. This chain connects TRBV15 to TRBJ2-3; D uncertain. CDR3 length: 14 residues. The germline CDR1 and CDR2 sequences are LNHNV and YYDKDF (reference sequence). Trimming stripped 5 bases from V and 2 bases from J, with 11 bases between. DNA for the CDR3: TGTGCCACCAGCGGGTGGCTATACACAGATACGCAGTATTTT. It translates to CATSGWLYTDTQYF.

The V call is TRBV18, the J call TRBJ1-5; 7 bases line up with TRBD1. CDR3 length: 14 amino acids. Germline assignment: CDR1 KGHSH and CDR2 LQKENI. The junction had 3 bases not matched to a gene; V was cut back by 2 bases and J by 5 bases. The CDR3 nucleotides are TGTGCCAGCTCACCAACAGGGGTCGATCAGCCCCAGCATTTT. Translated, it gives CASSPTGVDQPQHF.

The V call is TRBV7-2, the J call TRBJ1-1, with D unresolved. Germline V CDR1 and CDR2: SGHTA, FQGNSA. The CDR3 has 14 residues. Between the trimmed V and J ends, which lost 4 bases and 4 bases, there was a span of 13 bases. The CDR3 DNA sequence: TGTGCCAGCAGCTCCCTGGGAGGACGCACTGAAGCTTTCTTT. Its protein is CASSSLGGRTEAFF.

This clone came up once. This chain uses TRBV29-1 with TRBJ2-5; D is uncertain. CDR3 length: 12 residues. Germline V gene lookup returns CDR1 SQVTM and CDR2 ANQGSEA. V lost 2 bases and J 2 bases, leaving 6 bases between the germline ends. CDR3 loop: CSVEQSQETQYF. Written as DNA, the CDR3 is TGCAGCGTTGAACAGTCACAAGAGACCCAGTACTTC.

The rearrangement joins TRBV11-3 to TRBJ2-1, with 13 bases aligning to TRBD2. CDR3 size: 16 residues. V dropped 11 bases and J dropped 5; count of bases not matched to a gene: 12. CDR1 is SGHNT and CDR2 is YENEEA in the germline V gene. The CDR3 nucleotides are TGTGCCCGGGGAGGACTAGCGGGGGCCCGGCACAATGAGCAGTTCTTC. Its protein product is CARGGLAGARHNEQFF. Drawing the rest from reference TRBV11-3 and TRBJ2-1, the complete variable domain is EAGVVQSPRYKIIEKKQPVAFWCNPISGHNTLYWYLQNLGQGPELLIRYENEEAVDDSQLPKDRFSAERLKGVDSTLKIQPAELGDSAVYLCARGGLAGARHNEQFFGPGTRLTVL.

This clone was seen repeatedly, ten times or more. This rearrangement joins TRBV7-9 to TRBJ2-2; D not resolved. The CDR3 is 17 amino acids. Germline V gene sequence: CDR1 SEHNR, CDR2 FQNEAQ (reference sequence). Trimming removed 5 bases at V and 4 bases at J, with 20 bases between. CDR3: CASSPRRLGAGTGELFF. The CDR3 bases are TGTGCCAGCAGCCCCCGCCGACTGGGCGCCGGCACCGGGGAGCTGTTTTTT.

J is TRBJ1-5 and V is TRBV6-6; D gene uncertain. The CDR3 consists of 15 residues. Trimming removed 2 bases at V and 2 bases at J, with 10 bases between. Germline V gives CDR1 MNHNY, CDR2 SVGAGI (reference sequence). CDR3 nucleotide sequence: TGTGCCAGCAGTTACGGGCTGGTTGGCAATCAGCCCCAGCATTTT. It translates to CASSYGLVGNQPQHF.

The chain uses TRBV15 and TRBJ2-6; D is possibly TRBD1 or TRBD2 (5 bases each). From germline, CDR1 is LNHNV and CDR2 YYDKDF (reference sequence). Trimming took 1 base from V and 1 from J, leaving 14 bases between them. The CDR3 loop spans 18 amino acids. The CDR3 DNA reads TGTGCCACCAGCAGAGGGGGCCTCCCGGGGTCTGGGGCCAACGTCCTGACTTTC. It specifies CATSRGGLPGSGANVLTF.

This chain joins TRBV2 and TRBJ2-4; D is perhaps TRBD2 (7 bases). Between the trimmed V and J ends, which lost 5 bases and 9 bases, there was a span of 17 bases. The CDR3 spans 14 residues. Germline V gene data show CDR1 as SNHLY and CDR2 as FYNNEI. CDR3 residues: CASSSGGLSGIQYF. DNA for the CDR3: TGTGCCAGCAGTTCCGGGGGGCTTAGTGGCATTCAGTACTTC.

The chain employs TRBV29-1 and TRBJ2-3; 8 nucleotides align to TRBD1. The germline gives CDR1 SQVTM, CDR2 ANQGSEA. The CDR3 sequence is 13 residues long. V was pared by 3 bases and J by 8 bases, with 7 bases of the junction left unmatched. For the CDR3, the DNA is TGCAGCGTTGACGCACCGGGACAGGCTACGCAGTATTTT. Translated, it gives CSVDAPGQATQYF.

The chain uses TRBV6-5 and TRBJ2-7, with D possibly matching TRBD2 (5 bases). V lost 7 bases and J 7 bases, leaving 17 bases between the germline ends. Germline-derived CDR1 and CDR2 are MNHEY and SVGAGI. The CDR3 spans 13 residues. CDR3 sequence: CASTKTTYGEQYF. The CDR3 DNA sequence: TGTGCCAGCACCAAGACTACATACGGGGAGCAGTACTTC.

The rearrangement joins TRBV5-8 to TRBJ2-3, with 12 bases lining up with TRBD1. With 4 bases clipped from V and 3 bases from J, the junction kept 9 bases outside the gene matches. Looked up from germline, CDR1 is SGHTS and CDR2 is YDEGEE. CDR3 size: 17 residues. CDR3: CASSRGQGAVRTDTQYF. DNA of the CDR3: TGTGCCAGCAGCAGGGGACAGGGGGCGGTACGGACAGATACGCAGTATTTT. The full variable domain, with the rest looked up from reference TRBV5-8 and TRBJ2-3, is EAGVTQSPTHLIKTRGQQATLRCSPISGHTSVYWYQQALGLGLQFLLWYDEGEERNRGNFPPRFSGRQFPNYSSELNVNALELEDSALYLCASSRGQGAVRTDTQYFGPGTRLTVL.

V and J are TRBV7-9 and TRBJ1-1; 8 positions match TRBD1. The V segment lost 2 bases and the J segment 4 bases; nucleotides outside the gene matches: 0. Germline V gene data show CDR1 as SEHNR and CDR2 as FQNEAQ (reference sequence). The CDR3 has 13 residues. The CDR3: CASSLTGGTEAFF. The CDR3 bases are TGTGCCAGCAGCTTAACAGGGGGCACTGAAGCTTTCTTT.

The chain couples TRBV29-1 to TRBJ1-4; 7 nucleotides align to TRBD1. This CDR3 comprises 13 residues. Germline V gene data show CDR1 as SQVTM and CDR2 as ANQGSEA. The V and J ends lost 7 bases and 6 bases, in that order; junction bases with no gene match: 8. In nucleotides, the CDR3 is TGCAGCGCAAAACAGGGGAGTTATGAAAAACTGTTTTTT. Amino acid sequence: CSAKQGSYEKLFF.

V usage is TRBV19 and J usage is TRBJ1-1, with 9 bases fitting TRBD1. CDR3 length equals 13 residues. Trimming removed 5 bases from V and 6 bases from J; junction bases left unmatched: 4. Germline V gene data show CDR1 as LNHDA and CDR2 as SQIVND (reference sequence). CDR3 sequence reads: CASSRTGVPEAFF. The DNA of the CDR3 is TGTGCCAGTAGTCGGACAGGGGTCCCTGAAGCTTTCTTT.